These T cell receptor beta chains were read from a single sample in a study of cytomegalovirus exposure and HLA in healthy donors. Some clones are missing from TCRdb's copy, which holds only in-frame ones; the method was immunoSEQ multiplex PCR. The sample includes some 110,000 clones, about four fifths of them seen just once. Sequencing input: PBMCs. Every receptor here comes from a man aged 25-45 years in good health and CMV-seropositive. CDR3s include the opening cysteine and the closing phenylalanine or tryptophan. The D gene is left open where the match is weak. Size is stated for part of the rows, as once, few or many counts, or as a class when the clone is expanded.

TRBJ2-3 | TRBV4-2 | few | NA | CASSSPGTDTQYF | TGTGCCAGCAGCTCGCCAGGCACAGATACGCAGTATTTT
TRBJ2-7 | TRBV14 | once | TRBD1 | CASRGQGANEQYF | TGTGCCAGCAGGGGACAGGGGGCCAACGAGCAGTACTTC
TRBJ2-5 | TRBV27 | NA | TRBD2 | CASSLSGGGGETQYF | TGTGCCAGCAGTTTATCAGGCGGGGGAGGGGAGACCCAGTACTTC
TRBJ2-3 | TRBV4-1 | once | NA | CASSQAPGPTDTQYF | TGCGCCAGCAGCCAAGCCCCTGGCCCCACAGATACGCAGTATTTT
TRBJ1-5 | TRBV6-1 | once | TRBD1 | CASSEQGQRGFSNQPQHF | TGTGCCAGCAGTGAACAGGGACAGAGAGGATTTAGCAATCAGCCCCAGCATTTT
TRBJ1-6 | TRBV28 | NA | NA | CASRGVNNSPLHF | TGTGCCAGCAGGGGCGTTAATAATTCACCCCTCCACTTT
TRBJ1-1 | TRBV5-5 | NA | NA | CASSLRSGNTEAFF | TGTGCCAGCAGCTTAAGGTCGGGTAACACTGAAGCTTTCTTT
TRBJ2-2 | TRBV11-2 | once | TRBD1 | CAIERGGSNTGELFF | TGTGCCATCGAGAGAGGGGGCTCAAACACCGGGGAGCTGTTTTTT
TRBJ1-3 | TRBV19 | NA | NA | CASHRAESGNTIYF | TGTGCCAGTCACAGGGCCGAATCTGGAAACACCATATATTTT
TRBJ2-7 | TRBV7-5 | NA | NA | CVRSARQYSEQYF | TGTGTCAGAAGCGCCCGTCAATACTCCGAGCAGTACTTC
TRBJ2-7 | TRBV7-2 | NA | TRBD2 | CASSLYNVAGVNEQYF | TGTGCCAGCAGCTTATATAACGTAGCGGGGGTCAACGAGCAGTACTTC
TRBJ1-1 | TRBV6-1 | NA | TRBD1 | CASSSQTGDTEAFF | TGTGCCAGCAGTTCCCAGACAGGGGACACTGAAGCTTTCTTT
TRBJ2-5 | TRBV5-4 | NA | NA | CASSLRKGRGETQYF | TGTGCCAGCTCCCTTCGTAAAGGGCGGGGAGAGACCCAGTACTTC
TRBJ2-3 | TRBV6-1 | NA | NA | CASSALTRGTDTQYF | TGTGCCAGCAGTGCCTTGACGAGGGGCACAGATACGCAGTATTTT
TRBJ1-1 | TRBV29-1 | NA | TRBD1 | CSVAETGGGTEAFF | TGCAGCGTGGCCGAGACAGGGGGCGGCACTGAAGCTTTCTTT
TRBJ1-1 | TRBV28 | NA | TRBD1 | CASRGTGNMNTEAFF | TGTGCCAGCAGGGGGACAGGGAACATGAACACTGAAGCTTTCTTT
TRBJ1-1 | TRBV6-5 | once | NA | CASSPTDVEAFF | TGTGCCAGCAGCCCCACAGATGTTGAAGCTTTCTTT
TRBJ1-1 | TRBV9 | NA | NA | CASSVGTEATEAFF | TGTGCCAGCAGCGTTGGAACTGAGGCCACTGAAGCTTTCTTT
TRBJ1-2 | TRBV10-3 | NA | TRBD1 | CAIGTGESYGYPF | TGTGCCATTGGGACAGGAGAATCCTATGGCTACCCCTTC
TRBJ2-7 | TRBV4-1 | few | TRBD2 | CASSQVAGGPYEQYF | TGCGCCAGCAGCCAAGTAGCGGGGGGGCCCTACGAGCAGTACTTC
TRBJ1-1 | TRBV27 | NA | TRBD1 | CASSLVRTGGVEGEAFF | TGTGCCAGCAGTTTAGTAAGGACAGGGGGGGTAGAAGGGGAAGCTTTCTTT
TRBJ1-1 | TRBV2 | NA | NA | CASSADGEALNTEAFF | TGTGCCAGCAGTGCAGACGGAGAGGCCCTGAACACTGAAGCTTTCTTT
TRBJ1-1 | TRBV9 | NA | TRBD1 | CASSPTGTGLMNTEAFF | TGTGCCAGCAGCCCCACCGGGACAGGGCTAATGAACACTGAAGCTTTCTTT
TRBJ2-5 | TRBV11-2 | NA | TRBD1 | CASSRGQVQETQYF | TGTGCCAGCAGCCGAGGACAGGTCCAAGAGACCCAGTACTTC
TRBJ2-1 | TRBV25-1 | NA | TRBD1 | CASSGQGKGNEQFF | TGTGCCAGCAGTGGACAGGGAAAGGGGAATGAGCAGTTCTTC
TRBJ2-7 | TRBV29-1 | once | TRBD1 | CSVVTGAGEQYF | TGCAGCGTGGTTACAGGGGCGGGCGAGCAGTACTTC
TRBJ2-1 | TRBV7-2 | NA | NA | CASSFPLSYNEQFF | TGTGCCAGCAGCTTCCCTCTCTCCTACAATGAGCAGTTCTTC
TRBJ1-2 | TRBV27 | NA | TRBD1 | CASSARGNYGYTF | TGTGCCAGCAGCGCCAGGGGGAACTATGGCTACACCTTC
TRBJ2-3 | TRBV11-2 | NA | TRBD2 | CASSLVSGGVDTQYF | TGTGCCAGCAGCTTAGTTAGCGGGGGGGTGGATACGCAGTATTTT
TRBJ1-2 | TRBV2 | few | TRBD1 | CASSVGGTGRNYGYTF | TGTGCCAGCAGTGTGGGGGGGACAGGACGTAACTATGGCTACACCTTC
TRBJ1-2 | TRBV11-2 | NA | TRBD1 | CASSSVRGQKGYGYTF | TGTGCCAGCAGCTCAGTTAGGGGGCAAAAGGGCTATGGCTACACCTTC
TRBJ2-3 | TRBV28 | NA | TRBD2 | CASGTSGGNTQYF | TGTGCCAGCGGGACTAGCGGGGGAAATACGCAGTATTTT
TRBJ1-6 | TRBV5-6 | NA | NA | CASSLELQGAVSPLHF | TGTGCCAGCAGCTTGGAACTCCAGGGTGCAGTCTCACCCCTCCACTTT
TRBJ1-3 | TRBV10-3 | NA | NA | CAISGEPTGNTIYF | TGTGCCATCTCAGGGGAGCCGACTGGAAACACCATATATTTT
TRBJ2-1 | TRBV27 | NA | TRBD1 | CASSSLRDRGLNEQFF | TGTGCCAGCAGTTCTTTGCGAGACAGGGGTTTGAATGAGCAGTTCTTC
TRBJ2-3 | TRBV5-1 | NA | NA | CASSYDSAASTDTQYF | TGCGCCAGCAGCTACGACAGCGCGGCTAGCACAGATACGCAGTATTTT
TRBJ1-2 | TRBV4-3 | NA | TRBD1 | CASSQFVGQGSGYTF | TGCGCCAGCAGCCAGTTCGTGGGACAGGGCTCTGGCTACACCTTC
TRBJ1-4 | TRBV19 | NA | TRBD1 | CASSMDRDEKLFF | TGTGCCAGTAGTATGGACAGGGACGAAAAACTGTTTTTT
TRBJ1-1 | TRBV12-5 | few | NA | CASGSSLGMNTEAFF | TGTGCTAGTGGTTCGTCACTCGGGATGAACACTGAAGCTTTCTTT
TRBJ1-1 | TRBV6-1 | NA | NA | CASSVEGGSNTEAFF | TGTGCCAGCAGTGTGGAGGGCGGAAGTAACACTGAAGCTTTCTTT
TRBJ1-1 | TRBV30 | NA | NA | CAWGAVNTEAFF | TGTGCCTGGGGGGCCGTGAACACTGAAGCTTTCTTT
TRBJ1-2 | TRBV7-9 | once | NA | CASSSGNYGYTF | TGTGCCAGCAGCTCGGGGAACTATGGCTACACCTTC
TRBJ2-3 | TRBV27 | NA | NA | CASSSQPGYLGTDTQYF | TGTGCCAGCAGTTCCCAGCCGGGTTACCTAGGCACAGATACGCAGTATTTT
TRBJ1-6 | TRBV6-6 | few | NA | CASSLSGHRSFPLHF | TGTGCCAGCAGTTTAAGTGGACATCGGAGTTTCCCCCTCCACTTT
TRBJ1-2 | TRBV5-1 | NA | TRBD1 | CASSADRGSYGYPF | TGCGCCAGCAGCGCAGACAGGGGATCCTATGGCTACCCCTTC
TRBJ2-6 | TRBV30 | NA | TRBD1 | CAGTGGAGANVLTF | TGTGCCGGGACAGGGGGTGCTGGGGCCAACGTCCTGACTTTC
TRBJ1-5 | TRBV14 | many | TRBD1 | CASSQGDRGNQPQHF | TGTGCCAGCAGCCAAGGGGACAGGGGCAATCAGCCCCAGCATTTT
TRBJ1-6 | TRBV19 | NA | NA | CASSIGQSSYNSPLHF | TGTGCCAGTAGTATTGGGCAGAGCTCCTATAATTCACCCCTCCACTTT
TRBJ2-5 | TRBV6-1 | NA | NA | CASSEGSGGRETQYF | TGTGCCAGCAGTGAAGGGTCTGGGGGCCGTGAGACCCAGTACTTC
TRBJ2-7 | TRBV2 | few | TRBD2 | CASSETGRGYEQYF | TGTGCCAGCAGTGAAACCGGGAGGGGCTACGAGCAGTACTTC
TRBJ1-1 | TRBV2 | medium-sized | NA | CASTMEGLNTEAFF | TGTGCCAGCACGATGGAGGGGCTGAACACTGAAGCTTTCTTT
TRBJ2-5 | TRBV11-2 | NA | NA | CASSQVETQYF | TGTGCCAGCAGCCAGGTAGAGACCCAGTACTTC
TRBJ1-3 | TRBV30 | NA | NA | CASIKSSGNTIYF | TGTGCCAGCATCAAGAGCTCTGGAAACACCATATATTTT
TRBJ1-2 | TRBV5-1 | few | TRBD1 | CASSLGQGADGYTF | TGCGCCAGCAGCTTGGGACAGGGGGCCGATGGCTACACCTTC
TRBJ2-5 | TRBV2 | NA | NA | CASSARPQGSETQYF | TGTGCCAGCAGCGCAAGACCCCAGGGCTCGGAGACCCAGTACTTC
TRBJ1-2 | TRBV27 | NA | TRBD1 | CASSINPTGGYYGYPF | TGTGCCAGCAGTATAAACCCCACAGGGGGCTACTATGGCTACCCCTTC
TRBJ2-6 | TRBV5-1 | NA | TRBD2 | CASSLEASGGTEFISGANVLTF | TGCGCCAGCAGCTTGGAGGCTAGCGGGGGCACCGAATTTATCTCTGGGGCCAACGTCCTGACTTTC